The present T cell receptor beta chain was sequenced within a study of T cells in localized non-small cell lung cancer. The study, taken as a whole, reports: The study found T cell clonality highest in uninvolved adjacent lung, above tumor. Longer overall survival was seen with higher T cell density measured in blood. Sequencing involved a lone tumor region, leaving heterogeneity possible. Adjacent lung held a median approximately 50 of the top 100 tumor clones.

The repertoire was sequenced with immunoSEQ multiplex PCR; TCRdb's copy has only in-frame clones and lacks some. The data show some 3,500 clones, 25% to 35% seen once. Germline CDR1 reads SGDLS; CDR2 reads YYNGEE. Trimming removed 1 base from V and 2 bases from J, with 6 bases in between. The CDR3 is made up of 13 amino acids. This clone was seen only a few times. Its antigen remains unknown. This receptor was taken from a man aged 40 to 69 with stage I lung adenocarcinoma. The V call is TRBV9, the J call TRBJ1-1; D ambiguous. The source was lung tumor tissue, collected before any cancer treatment. This CDR3 is CASSVSPNTEAFF. The CDR3 nucleotides read TGTGCCAGCAGCGTAAGCCCAAACACTGAAGCTTTCTTT.